These 7 T cell receptor beta chains were all obtained from the same sample, sequenced in a study of PD-L1 blockade in urothelial cancer. Profiling relied on immunoSEQ multiplex PCR, and the TCRdb table lists in-frame clones only, not all of them. The sample lists 49,000 or so clones, more than 65% occurring once. The time point is: pretreatment peripheral blood. Sequenced here: PBMCs, sampled around atezolizumab (anti-PD-L1) treatment. Every receptor here comes from a man aged 65-85 years with urothelial cancer.

The CDR3, as DNA: TGCACCAGCAGCCAAGGCAGAGGGACAGCCGACTACGAGCAGTACTTC. It yields the protein CTSSQGRGTADYEQYF. This chain links TRBV1 with TRBJ2-7; the DNA was not compared with TRBD1, the D call given in the table. TRBV1 is classified as a pseudogene. The CDR3 spans 16 residues.

The sample holds one count of this clone. The chain joins TRBV14 to TRBJ2-7; a possible D gene is TRBD2 (5 bases). Germline V lookup: CDR1 SGHDN, CDR2 FVKESK. The V end was cut by 4 bases, the J end by 0 bases, with 7 bases between. The CDR3 runs to 13 residues. Here the CDR3 reads CASSPGFSYEQYF. The CDR3 coding sequence is TGTGCCAGCAGCCCGGGATTCTCCTACGAGCAGTACTTC.

The J gene is TRBJ2-7, the V gene TRBV28; 8 bases map to TRBD1. The germline gives CDR1 MDHEN, CDR2 SYDVKM. The CDR3 spans 15 residues. The trim removed 6 bases at V and 6 bases at J, leaving 13 bases unmatched. CDR3 coding DNA: TGTGCCAGCAGCCCGACCCCAGGGGGCGCAGGCGAGCAGTACTTC. This translates into CASSPTPGGAGEQYF.

J is TRBJ1-5 and V is TRBV6-5; 7 bases are shared with TRBD1. The V and J ends lost 6 bases and 6 bases, in that order; junction bases with no gene match: 11. This CDR3 contains 15 residues. The germline V gene encodes CDR1 MNHEY and CDR2 SVGAGI. The CDR3 DNA sequence: TGTGCCAGCAGCCCCTCACGACAGGGCATTCAGCCCCAGCATTTT. It encodes CASSPSRQGIQPQHF.

This clone appeared a single time. The genes are TRBV29-1 and TRBJ2-2; possible D gene TRBD1, 6 bases. The CDR3 covers 16 residues. From germline, CDR1 is SQVTM and CDR2 ANQGSEA. Trimming pared 7 bases from V and 0 bases from J, leaving 18 bases between. The CDR3 sequence is CSAILTGRANTGELFF. The CDR3 nucleotides are TGCAGCGCTATCTTGACAGGCCGCGCGAACACCGGGGAGCTGTTTTTT.

The rearrangement joins TRBV7-9 to TRBJ1-2; 8 bases align to TRBD1. The ends lost 4 bases at V and 6 bases at J; junction bases unmatched: 13. Germline V gene lookup returns CDR1 SEHNR and CDR2 FQNEAQ (reference sequence). CDR3 size: 16 residues. The CDR3 spells CASSWTRDRISHGYTF. The DNA for the CDR3 is TGTGCCAGCAGCTGGACCCGGGACAGGATTTCCCATGGCTACACCTTC.

The genes are TRBV7-2 and TRBJ2-7; possible D gene TRBD2, 6 bases. Between the trimmed V and J ends, which lost 4 bases and 11 bases, there was a span of 27 bases. The CDR3 is 16 amino acids. Germline values: CDR1 SGHTA, CDR2 FQGNSA. DNA of the CDR3: TGTGCCAGCAGCTCAATACCCCGGGGGACGGGAGCGAGCAAGTACTTC. This codes for CASSSIPRGTGASKYF. The full variable domain, its missing parts supplied by reference TRBV7-2 and TRBJ2-7, is GAGVSQSPSNKVTEKGKDVELRCDPISGHTALYWYRQSLGQGLEFLIYFQGNSAPDKSGLPSDRFSAERTGGSVSTLTIQRTQQEDSAVYLCASSSIPRGTGASKYFGPGTRLTVT.